This T cell receptor beta chain was profiled in a study of control samples from healthy donors and cancer patients. Produced via immunoSEQ multiplex PCR; TCRdb's table is partial and in-frame only. The sample records roughly 18,000 clones, less than 90% being singletons. V was clipped by 5 bases and J by 2 bases, with 19 bases between them. The CDR3 extends over 16 amino acids. The germline V gene encodes CDR1 SEHNR and CDR2 FQNEAQ (reference sequence). The TCR sequence derives from a woman aged 70-85 years with lung cancer. Sequenced: PBMCs. The chain links TRBV7-9 to TRBJ2-7; D may be TRBD2 (5 bases). The CDR3 region has the DNA TGTGCCAGCAGCGCGCCCCGGGAAGGCGGCCCCTACGAGCAGTACTTC. Protein: CASSAPREGGPYEQYF.